This T cell receptor beta chain was documented in a study of regulatory T cells in long-lasting Graves disease. Libraries of TCR beta came from iRepertoire HTBI primers plus Arm-PCR of CDR3 regions. In TCRdb, the multiplex PCR reads were re-called with MiXCR into one record per CDR3 protein. The sample consists of approximately 540,000 distinct CDR3 sequences, approximately 12% of them appearing once. In its sample, this clonotype was seen many times. Noted time point: newly diagnosed GD, antithyroid drugs for less than 3 months. Generation of the TCR library employed RNA extracted from PBMCs. The sample was also reused in another study, on T cells in Graves' hyperthyroidism and ophthalmopathy. From that study: The blood repertoire included most of the expanded thyroid clonotypes above 0.001.

This sequence was found in a woman aged 30 to 39 with Graves disease. Here the sequenced sample was peripheral blood mononuclear cells (PBMCs), taken at new diagnosis, from a patient treated with antithyroid drugs.

In nucleotides, the CDR3 is TGTGCCAGCAGCTTAGGTGGTCTGGATGGGACCCAGTACTTC. Translation gives CASSLGGLDGTQYF. This rearrangement joins TRBV7-9 to TRBJ2-5; D is undetermined. V shed 1 base and J shed 7 bases, with 13 bases lying between them. CDR3 length equals 14 residues. Germline CDR1 SEHNR, CDR2 FQNEAQ (reference sequence).